Listed here are 23 T cell receptor beta chains from one sample, sequenced in a study of beta chain features in type 1 diabetes. Points from the study as a whole: Type 1 diabetes patients had TCRB CDR3s that were shorter (moderately but significantly so) in all four CD4+ subsets.

Antigen specificity for these receptors is unknown. Reverse transcribing all isolated RNA meant expressed TCRB transcripts were sequenced. TCRdb keeps only in-frame clones here, not all; method: immunoSEQ multiplex PCR. The table shows hundreds of thousands of clones, with around 15% occurring only once. Material: naive CD4+ T cells from blood. These receptors were obtained from a man between 18 and 29 years old with type 1 diabetes.

This clone was observed a few times. DNA of the CDR3: TGTGCCAGCAGTTACCGGACAGCCACAGATACGCAGTATTTT. It is translated as CASSYRTATDTQYF. This chain uses TRBV6-5 with TRBJ2-3, with D perhaps matching TRBD1 (6 bases). Trimming cost V 2 bases and J 2 bases, with 8 bases left between them. Germline loops: CDR1 MNHEY, CDR2 SVGAGI. The CDR3 extends over 14 amino acids.

This sequence joins TRBV6-6 and TRBJ2-1; 7 bases fit TRBD2. The CDR3 consists of 14 residues. J gave up 6 bases and V 2 bases, and 4 bases lay outside the gene matches. Germline CDR1 is MNHNY and CDR2 is SVGAGI (reference sequence). The CDR3 bases are TGTGCCAGCAGTTACGGGACTACACGCAATGAGCAGTTCTTC. It codes for CASSYGTTRNEQFF.

This clone was seen a handful of times. The V call is TRBV13, the J call TRBJ2-5, with TRBD1 matching over 10 bases. The CDR3 is made up of 13 amino acids. Trimming removed 5 bases from V and 5 bases from J; junction bases left unmatched: 2. Germline loops: CDR1 PRHDT, CDR2 FYEKMQ (reference sequence). The CDR3 here is CASSQDRGETQYF. The CDR3 DNA reads as TGTGCCAGCAGCCAGGACAGGGGGGAGACCCAGTACTTC.

The sample holds a few counts of this clone. The genes are TRBV29-1 and TRBJ1-1; 7 bases align to TRBD1. The CDR3 covers 13 residues. Germline V gene sequence: CDR1 SQVTM, CDR2 ANQGSEA. V lost 7 bases and J lost 4; bases outside the gene matches: 9. The DNA for the CDR3 is TGCAGCGGGGAGGGGGCGAGGGGCACTGAAGCTTTCTTT. Its translation is CSGEGARGTEAFF.

The chain couples TRBV9 to TRBJ2-3; D is perhaps TRBD2 (6 bases). Germline-derived CDR1 and CDR2 are SGDLS and YYNGEE. V gave up 0 bases and J gave up 0 bases, with 8 bases separating them. This CDR3 comprises 15 residues. The DNA of the CDR3 is TGTGCCAGCAGCGTAGGGGGACTTAGCACAGATACGCAGTATTTT. As protein: CASSVGGLSTDTQYF.

The CDR3 DNA is TGCAGCGTTTTTCCCCCACACTCCTACGAGCAGTACTTC. It is translated as CSVFPPHSYEQYF. The chain couples TRBV29-1 to TRBJ2-7; D not certain. This CDR3 comprises 13 residues. The V end lost 5 bases, the J end lost 0 bases, and 11 bases lay between the germline ends. Germline values: CDR1 SQVTM, CDR2 ANQGSEA.

The rearrangement joins TRBV5-1 to TRBJ1-2, with a possible D match to TRBD1 (6 bases). V was clipped by 3 bases and J by 12 bases, with 15 bases between them. The CDR3 consists of 12 residues. CDR1 SGHRS and CDR2 YFSETQ come from the germline V gene. CDR3 coding DNA: TGCGCCAGCAGCTCGGACAGAGCGGTACACACCTTC. It specifies CASSSDRAVHTF.

This clone was counted a few times. V is TRBV29-1 and J is TRBJ2-3; D is perhaps TRBD1 (5 bases). The CDR3 has 18 residues. The V gene lost 3 bases and the J gene lost 4 bases, with 26 bases spanning the gap. The germline V gene encodes CDR1 SQVTM and CDR2 ANQGSEA. Here the CDR3 DNA reads TGCAGCGTTGAGTGGCAGGACAATATCAGGTTTAGGCCAGATACGCAGTATTTT. Translating gives CSVEWQDNIRFRPDTQYF.

This sequence joins TRBV18 and TRBJ2-5, with TRBD1 matching 7 bases. With V trimmed by 4 bases and J by 1 base, 0 bases remained unmatched. Per germline, CDR1 KGHSH and CDR2 LQKENI. The CDR3 sequence is 13 residues long. The CDR3 DNA reads as TGTGCCAGCTCACAGGGGGCCCAAGAGACCCAGTACTTC. Translated: CASSQGAQETQYF.

In this sample, this clone turned up a few times. V and J are TRBV29-1 and TRBJ1-2; a weak D match, TRBD1 (5 bases). Trimming stripped 2 bases from V and 8 bases from J, with 18 bases between. The germline V gene encodes CDR1 SQVTM and CDR2 ANQGSEA. CDR3 size: 14 residues. CDR3 sequence (DNA): TGCAGCGTTGAATTGGGGACCGCCCTGGGCGGCTACACCTTC. Translation: CSVELGTALGGYTF.

This clone turned up a few times. Other nucleotide sequences in the sample specify the same CDR3. The V and J genes are TRBV6-5 and TRBJ1-3; D uncertain. Germline V gives CDR1 MNHEY, CDR2 SVGAGI. The CDR3 extends over 11 amino acids. With 8 bases removed from V and 2 bases from J, the gap between germline ends came to 4 bases. CDR3 in amino acids: CASSAGNTIYF. Here the CDR3 DNA reads TGTGCCAGCTCCGCTGGAAACACCATATATTTT.

This clone turned up a few times. V gene TRBV7-9 combines with J gene TRBJ2-1, with D tentatively TRBD1 (5 bases). Trimming stripped 1 base from V and 0 bases from J, with 13 bases between. The CDR3 length is 17 residues. The germline V gene has CDR1 SEHNR and CDR2 FQNEAQ (reference sequence). The CDR3 protein is CASSLDRRPASYNEQFF. In DNA, the CDR3 is TGTGCCAGCAGCTTAGACAGGCGACCCGCCTCCTACAATGAGCAGTTCTTC.

This clone was seen a handful of times. Other DNA sequences in the sample encode the same CDR3. V and J are TRBV6-5 and TRBJ2-5, with D hard to call. CDR3 size: 11 residues. CDR1 and CDR2 (germline): MNHEY, SVGAGI. Trimming stripped 8 bases from V and 4 bases from J, with 8 bases between. For the CDR3, the DNA is TGTGCCAGCTCCCGAGGAGAGACCCAGTACTTC. It codes for CASSRGETQYF.

The table lists this clone with a few counts. DNA of the CDR3: TGTGCCAGTAGTACGGGAATCACAGATACGCAGTATTTT. Its translation: CASSTGITDTQYF. This chain joins TRBV19 and TRBJ2-3, with a possible D match to TRBD2 (5 bases). CDR3 length equals 13 residues. Trimming pared 4 bases from V and 2 bases from J, leaving 7 bases between. Germline-derived CDR1 and CDR2 are LNHDA and SQIVND (reference sequence).

This clone was detected only a few times. The rearrangement links TRBV19 to TRBJ2-6, with D possibly matching TRBD2 (6 bases). This CDR3 contains 17 residues. Germline lookup yields CDR1 LNHDA and CDR2 SQIVND (reference sequence). V dropped 7 bases and J dropped 0 bases, with 16 bases sitting between them. The CDR3 here is CASMRGPISSGANVLTF. For the CDR3, the DNA is TGTGCCAGTATGCGGGGACCCATCAGCTCTGGGGCCAACGTCCTGACTTTC.

Only a few counts were recorded for this clone. The chain links TRBV9 to TRBJ1-6; weak D call: TRBD1 (6 bases). Germline-derived CDR1 and CDR2 are SGDLS and YYNGEE. This CDR3 is built from 14 residues. V lost 4 bases and J 10 bases, leaving 15 bases between the germline ends. The CDR3 spells CASSPGGEGSPLHF. DNA for the CDR3: TGTGCCAGCAGCCCGGGGGGCGAGGGGTCACCCCTCCACTTT.

The gene calls are TRBV5-1 and TRBJ1-1; 10 bases line up with TRBD1. The trim removed 3 bases at V and 4 bases at J, leaving 3 bases unmatched. Germline V gene sequence: CDR1 SGHRS, CDR2 YFSETQ. The length of the CDR3 is 14 residues. Here the CDR3 DNA reads TGCGCCAGCAGCTACCGGGACAGGGGCACTGAAGCTTTCTTT. Its translation is CASSYRDRGTEAFF.

The J gene is TRBJ1-4, the V gene TRBV4-1; D uncertain. V dropped 0 bases and J dropped 5 bases, with 16 bases sitting between them. Germline CDR1 and CDR2: MGHRA and YSYEKL. CDR3 length: 17 amino acids. The chain's CDR3 is CASSQDRGGQLNEKLFF. CDR3 nucleotide sequence: TGCGCCAGCAGCCAAGATCGGGGTGGGCAGCTAAATGAAAAACTGTTTTTT.

This chain links TRBV7-2 with TRBJ2-2; D possibly uses TRBD1 or TRBD2 (6 bases each). Trimming took 3 bases from V and 4 from J, leaving 12 bases between them. This CDR3 is 15 amino acids long. The V gene's germline CDR1 is SGHTA and CDR2 FQGNSA. CDR3 bases: TGTGCCAGCAGCTTGGGGGGCTTTGGCACCGGGGAGCTGTTTTTT. Translating it yields CASSLGGFGTGELFF.

This chain uses TRBV6-1 with TRBJ2-6; possibly TRBD1 for D (5 bases). CDR3 size: 15 residues. V lost 6 bases and J 0 bases, leaving 9 bases between the germline ends. Per the germline V gene, CDR1 is MNHNS and CDR2 is SASEGT. The DNA of the CDR3 is TGTGCCAGCAGATACAGGAGCTCTGGGGCCAACGTCCTGACTTTC. As protein: CASRYRSSGANVLTF.

In DNA form, the CDR3 reads TGTGCCATCGGGAATTTAGTACGGGCAGATACGCAGTATTTT. Translating it yields CAIGNLVRADTQYF. The chain joins TRBV10-3 to TRBJ2-3; no firm D call. Germline V gives CDR1 ENHRY, CDR2 SYGVKD. This CDR3 spans 14 amino acids. Trimming removed 8 bases from V and 4 bases from J, with 16 bases in between.

This clone was seen more than once but under ten times. This chain joins TRBV2 and TRBJ2-1; D remains ambiguous. CDR1 is SNHLY and CDR2 is FYNNEI in the germline V gene. The CDR3 is made up of 12 amino acids. With 6 bases removed from V and 8 bases from J, the gap between germline ends came to 11 bases. CDR3 in DNA: TGTGCCAGCAGGGCCTCGGACGATGAGCAGTTCTTC. This codes for CASRASDDEQFF.

This clone was picked up a small number of times. V gene TRBV30 combines with J gene TRBJ1-5; D gene ambiguous. Trimming removed 2 bases from V and 2 bases from J, with 7 bases in between. The CDR3 totals 13 residues. From germline, CDR1 is GTSNPN and CDR2 SVGIG (reference sequence). The CDR3 is CAWSTEGNQPQHF. The CDR3 region has the DNA TGTGCCTGGAGTACAGAGGGCAATCAGCCCCAGCATTTT. The full variable domain, rest sourced from reference TRBV30 and TRBJ1-5, is SQTIHQWPATLVQPVGSPLSLECTVEGTSNPNLYWYRQAAGRGLQLLFYSVGIGQISSEVPQNLSASRPQDRQFILSSKKLLLSDSGFYLCAWSTEGNQPQHFGDGTRLSIL.